A selection of T cell receptor beta chains follows, all from one sample in a study of T cell responses to AZD1222 COVID-19 vaccine. The protocol was immunoSEQ multiplex PCR, while the TCRdb copy is restricted to in-frame clones and leaves out a portion. Of 150,000 or so clones listed, approximately 90% were seen once; the top ten hold approximately 5%. Material: peripheral blood, obtained on day 0 of AZD1222 vaccination. The source of these receptors is an adult in good health. CDR3s include the opening cysteine and the closing phenylalanine or tryptophan.

TRBV20-1 | 12 | CSASGSGEGQFF
TRBV7-9 | 14 | CASSPGHFNSPLHF
TRBV27 | 13 | CASSLRTGYEQYF
TRBV28 | 14 | CASGPGQGLGVQYF
TRBV7-8 | 20 | CASSAAYPVEGTGSYNEQFF
TRBV7-8 | 13 | CASSKGRTETQYF
TRBV6-2/TRBV6-3 | 16 | CASSYFDPWSNQPQHF
TRBV9 | 16 | CASSVAPLAGAGELFF
TRBV9 | 16 | CASSSRISGPGNEQFF
TRBV19 | 16 | CASSIRSGFSGNTIYF